Shown below are 26 T cell receptor beta chains from a single sample sequenced in a study of control samples from healthy donors and cancer patients. Sequencing was performed with immunoSEQ multiplex PCR; in TCRdb, only in-frame clones are kept and a portion is missing. In the table there are approximately 180,000 clones, around 90% of which are singletons. Sequencing was carried out using blood. Every receptor here comes from a woman between 40 and 50 years old in good health.

This clone has just one count. The chain carries TRBV2 and TRBJ1-1, with 8 nucleotides matching TRBD1. J was trimmed by 4 bases and V by 6 bases; bases with no gene match: 7. The length of the CDR3 is 14 residues. The germline CDR1 and CDR2 sequences are SNHLY and FYNNEI. CDR3 sequence: CASRATGVVTEAFF. The CDR3 coding sequence is TGTGCCAGCAGGGCGACAGGGGTGGTCACTGAAGCTTTCTTT.

Comments on this clone: Other nucleotide sequences from this sample produce the same CDR3. The chain joins TRBV3-1 (or the pseudogene TRBV3-2) to TRBJ1-3; D gene uncertain. The V end was cut by 1 base, the J end by 3 bases, with 7 bases between. The CDR3 covers 14 residues. Germline assignment: CDR1 LGHDT and CDR2 YNNKEL (reference sequence). The CDR3 DNA reads TGTGCCAGCAGCCAAGGCCAGCTTGGAAACACCATATATTTT. It codes for CASSQGQLGNTIYF.

This sequence joins TRBV10-3 and TRBJ2-2; D remains ambiguous. CDR3 length: 16 residues. Germline loops: CDR1 ENHRY, CDR2 SYGVKD. V lost 7 bases, J lost 7 bases, and 22 bases lay in between. This CDR3 reads CAITPDSPGLGGELFF. In DNA form, the CDR3 reads TGTGCCATCACCCCTGACTCCCCGGGTCTAGGCGGGGAGCTGTTTTTT.

This clone was picked up a small number of times. The V call is TRBV7-9, the J call TRBJ1-2, with D unresolved. Trimming took off 4 bases at V and 7 bases at J, with 7 bases between the two ends. The CDR3 runs 11 residues. Germline CDR1 is SEHNR and CDR2 is FQNEAQ (reference sequence). The CDR3 sequence is CASSSLSGYTF. CDR3 bases: TGTGCCAGCAGCTCACTTTCTGGCTACACCTTC. Looking up the rest from reference TRBV7-9 and TRBJ1-2 gives the full variable domain: DTGVSQNPRHKITKRGQNVTFRCDPISEHNRLYWYRQTLGQGPEFLTYFQNEAQLEKSRLLSDRFSAERPKGSFSTLEIQRTEQGDSAMYLCASSSLSGYTFGSGTRLTVV.

V gene TRBV3-1 (or the pseudogene TRBV3-2) combines with J gene TRBJ1-5; D gene uncertain. V was cut by 3 bases and J by 7 bases, with 10 bases left in between. CDR1 and CDR2 from the germline V gene are LGHDT and YNNKEL (reference sequence). The CDR3 covers 13 residues. CDR3 nucleotide sequence: TGTGCCAGCAGCCAGGGGTTTGGGCAGCCCCAGCATTTT. Its protein product is CASSQGFGQPQHF.

The genes are TRBV23-1 and TRBJ1-3, with D unclear. Being an ORF, TRBV23-1 has a function that is uncertain. Trimming shortened V by 5 bases and J by 0 bases, and 8 bases separated the two germline ends. This CDR3 is built from 14 residues. The CDR3 protein is CASSKASSGNTIYF. The DNA of the CDR3 is TGCGCCAGCAGTAAGGCCTCCTCTGGAAACACCATATATTTT.

The chain combines TRBV6-5 with TRBJ1-5; perhaps TRBD1 as D (6 bases). The CDR3 is made up of 14 amino acids. V was clipped by 5 bases and J by 7 bases, with 15 bases between them. The germline gives CDR1 MNHEY, CDR2 SVGAGI. This CDR3 is CASSRGVTGQPQHF. The CDR3 DNA reads TGTGCCAGCAGTCGTGGGGTTACAGGGCAGCCCCAGCATTTT.

The V gene is TRBV11-2, the J gene TRBJ1-1; D perhaps matches TRBD1 (6 bases). V was pared by 8 bases and J by 3 bases, with 13 bases between. This CDR3 is built from 13 residues. In germline, CDR1 is SGHAT, CDR2 FQNNGV. The CDR3 sequence: CASLGYRDTEAFF. In DNA form, the CDR3 reads TGTGCCAGCCTGGGATACAGGGACACTGAAGCTTTCTTT.

J is TRBJ2-1 and V is TRBV7-6; D possibly corresponds to TRBD1 (5 bases). The germline CDR1 and CDR2 sequences are SGHVS and FNYEAQ. V dropped 6 bases and J dropped 2 bases, with 14 bases sitting between them. The CDR3 extends over 15 amino acids. CDR3 bases: TGTGCCAGCAGGTCGGGCCTAGGGGCCTACAATGAGCAGTTCTTC. Translated: CASRSGLGAYNEQFF.

The rearrangement uses TRBV5-5 and TRBJ2-5; TRBD2 aligns across 8 bases. The CDR3 extends over 15 amino acids. CDR1 is SGHKS, CDR2 YYEKEE, per germline (reference sequence). V dropped 4 bases and J dropped 4; count of bases not matched to a gene: 9. CDR3 coding DNA: TGTGCCAGCAGCACGCGACCGGGACTAGTAGAGACCCAGTACTTC. Its translation: CASSTRPGLVETQYF.

The chain has TRBV27 and TRBJ1-1; TRBD1 aligns across 10 bases. The CDR3 sequence is 15 residues long. Per the germline V gene, CDR1 is MNHEY and CDR2 is SMNVEV (reference sequence). Germline trimming cut 4 bases from V and 5 bases from J; bases unmatched to any gene: 7. The CDR3 here is CASSSIDRGQTEAFF. In nucleotides, the CDR3 is TGTGCCAGCAGTTCGATTGACAGGGGGCAGACTGAAGCTTTCTTT.

The V and J genes are TRBV4-1 and TRBJ1-3, with D hard to call. The CDR3 extends over 15 amino acids. V dropped 3 bases and J dropped 0 bases, with 9 bases sitting between them. Per the germline V gene, CDR1 is MGHRA and CDR2 is YSYEKL. CDR3 nucleotide sequence: TGCGCCAGCAGCCACATAGACAACTCTGGAAACACCATATATTTT. It is translated as CASSHIDNSGNTIYF.

The CDR3 DNA reads as TGTGCCAGCAGTCGGGCAGGGGGGAAACCAACTATAGAGACCCAGTACTTC. The encoded protein is CASSRAGGKPTIETQYF. This sequence joins TRBV6-6 and TRBJ2-5, with D perhaps matching TRBD1 (7 bases). This CDR3 region has 17 residues. Between the trimmed V and J ends, which lost 5 bases and 4 bases, there was a span of 23 bases. The germline gives CDR1 MNHNY, CDR2 SVGAGI (reference sequence).

This chain connects TRBV4-2 to TRBJ2-4, with D unresolved. The germline V gene has CDR1 LGHNA and CDR2 YNFKEQ. The CDR3 extends over 15 amino acids. Trimming took off 0 bases at V and 0 bases at J, with 6 bases between the two ends. CDR3 nucleotide sequence: TGTGCCAGCAGCCAAGATTCGCTAGCCAAAAACATTCAGTACTTC. Residues: CASSQDSLAKNIQYF.

V is TRBV4-2 and J is TRBJ2-5, with 12 positions matching TRBD2. This CDR3 is 17 amino acids long. V was pared by 0 bases and J by 5 bases, with 7 bases of the junction left unmatched. From germline, CDR1 is LGHNA and CDR2 YNFKEQ. CDR3 loop: CASSQEASGGAQETQYF. CDR3 DNA sequence: TGTGCCAGCAGCCAAGAGGCTAGCGGGGGGGCTCAGGAGACCCAGTACTTC.

The chain uses TRBV7-9 and TRBJ2-1, with TRBD2 matching 9 bases. Unmatched junction bases numbered 10, after V lost 1 base and J lost 0 bases. Germline lookup yields CDR1 SEHNR and CDR2 FQNEAQ (reference sequence). The CDR3 is 19 amino acids. The CDR3 bases are TGTGCCAGCAGCTTAGGCCTAGCGGGGACCCAGAGCTCCTACAATGAGCAGTTCTTC. Protein sequence: CASSLGLAGTQSSYNEQFF.

The chain is built from TRBV5-1 and TRBJ1-1; D unresolved. V lost 1 base to trimming and J lost 6 bases, with 10 bases between them. CDR3 length: 13 residues. The V gene's germline CDR1 is SGHRS and CDR2 YFSETQ. CDR3 protein: CASSLWEGAEAFF. The CDR3 nucleotides read TGCGCCAGCAGCTTGTGGGAGGGTGCTGAAGCTTTCTTT.

The rearrangement links TRBV7-9 to TRBJ1-2, with a possible D match to TRBD1 (6 bases). The CDR3 covers 17 residues. The germline CDR1 and CDR2 sequences are SEHNR and FQNEAQ (reference sequence). V was clipped by 1 base and J by 7 bases, with 22 bases between them. In nucleotides, the CDR3 is TGTGCCAGCAGCTTAGGGGGCCACAGGGTCTCAGGAAGTGGCTACACCTTC. Amino acids: CASSLGGHRVSGSGYTF.

This rearrangement joins TRBV13 to TRBJ2-1; a weak D match, TRBD1 (5 bases). Trimming left V 5 bases short and J 4 bases short, with 15 bases between. The CDR3 is 15 amino acids. Germline V gene lookup returns CDR1 PRHDT and CDR2 FYEKMQ (reference sequence). The CDR3 spells CASSPGYRPYNEQFF. The CDR3 coding sequence is TGTGCCAGCAGCCCAGGGTACCGCCCATACAATGAGCAGTTCTTC.

The V and J genes are TRBV4-1 and TRBJ1-3; no firm D call. Germline assignment: CDR1 MGHRA and CDR2 YSYEKL. CDR3 size: 15 residues. The V gene lost 0 bases and the J gene lost 4 bases, with 10 bases spanning the gap. The CDR3 reads CASSQDSSEGNTIYF. The DNA for the CDR3 is TGCGCCAGCAGCCAAGACTCCTCAGAGGGAAACACCATATATTTT.

The chain recombines TRBV19 with TRBJ1-1, with TRBD1 matching 10 bases. CDR3 length equals 15 residues. Germline V lookup: CDR1 LNHDA, CDR2 SQIVND (reference sequence). Trimming cost V 1 base and J 4 bases; bases outside gene matches: 3. As DNA, the CDR3 is TGTGCCAGTAGTATAGGGAGGACAGGGGGCACTGAAGCTTTCTTT. This encodes CASSIGRTGGTEAFF.

This clone was detected once. Other DNA variants within this sample encode the same CDR3. The V gene is TRBV5-6, the J gene TRBJ1-1; D is ambiguous. V was trimmed by 0 bases and J by 3 bases, leaving 6 bases between them. This CDR3 has 13 residues. Germline V gene sequence: CDR1 SGHDT, CDR2 YYEEEE. In DNA form, the CDR3 reads TGTGCCAGCAGCTTGGCTAGGGACACTGAAGCTTTCTTT. This encodes CASSLARDTEAFF.

This chain joins TRBV13 and TRBJ2-3, with 11 bases matching TRBD2. The CDR3 length is 16 residues. With V trimmed by 3 bases and J by 1 base, 3 bases remained unmatched. Germline values: CDR1 PRHDT, CDR2 FYEKMQ (reference sequence). In DNA form, the CDR3 reads TGTGCCAGCAGCTTCGTAGCGGGGGGGGGCACAGATACGCAGTATTTT. Amino acid sequence: CASSFVAGGGTDTQYF.

The chain joins TRBV11-2 to TRBJ2-7; the match to TRBD2 covers 8 bases. This CDR3 has 14 amino acids. J lost 2 bases, V lost 4 bases, and 4 bases had no gene match. Germline CDR1 is SGHAT and CDR2 is FQNNGV. Written as DNA, the CDR3 is TGTGCCAGCAGCTCGCTAGCGGGTACCTACGAGCAGTACTTC. It specifies CASSSLAGTYEQYF. The whole variable domain, remainder taken from reference TRBV11-2 and TRBJ2-7, is EAGVAQSPRYKIIEKRQSVAFWCNPISGHATLYWYQQILGQGPKLLIQFQNNGVVDDSQLPKDRFSAERLKGVDSTLKIQPAKLEDSAVYLCASSSLAGTYEQYFGPGTRLTVT.

CDR3 coding DNA: TGCGCCAGCAGCTTGGTGTCAGCGAACACCGGGGAGCTGTTTTTT. Translating gives CASSLVSANTGELFF. V and J are TRBV5-1 and TRBJ2-2; unclear D gene. V lost 0 bases and J 0 bases, leaving 6 bases between the germline ends. Germline V gene lookup returns CDR1 SGHRS and CDR2 YFSETQ. The CDR3 has 15 amino acids.

CDR3 in amino acids: CASTRGANQPQHF. CDR3 nucleotide sequence: TGTGCCAGCACGCGGGGGGCGAATCAGCCCCAGCATTTT. The chain couples TRBV6-5 to TRBJ1-5; perhaps TRBD1 as D (6 bases). In germline, CDR1 is MNHEY, CDR2 SVGAGI. The V gene lost 7 bases and the J gene lost 4 bases, with 11 bases spanning the gap. CDR3 size: 13 residues.